What follows describes a single TCR beta chain. Participants, about 18 to 90 years old, spanned under 30 US areas. Cohort 3 donors counted as recovered after two negative PCRs, clearance, or resolved symptoms. These data belong to a study of blood T cell repertoires in COVID-19. For the study at large: Nucleic acid was either cDNA or gDNA, and it came from T cells, B-cell-depleted T cells, or PBMCs.

Clones were sequenced by immunoSEQ multiplex PCR, and TCRdb holds only the in-frame ones, with some missing. The table includes about 300,000 clones, just over 85% detected once. Specimen: PBMCs or T cells enriched from blood (not recorded which). This TCR was recovered from a man aged 30 to 39 who had recovered from COVID-19.

CDR3 loop: CASSEQGMSEAFF. In DNA form, the CDR3 reads TGTGCCAGCAGTGAACAGGGTATGAGTGAAGCTTTCTTT. This chain connects TRBV9 to TRBJ1-1, with D possibly being TRBD1 (6 bases). The ends were cut back, 5 bases at V and 7 bases at J, with 15 bases in the middle. The CDR3 loop spans 13 amino acids. CDR1 and CDR2 (germline): SGDLS, YYNGEE.